The clone carrying this T cell receptor beta chain was recorded only once. The data were obtained in a study of shared clonotypes between healthy human individuals. Sequenced by immunoSEQ multiplex PCR; TCRdb stores in-frame clones only, minus some. Among roughly 1.4 million clones, approximately 98.5% were seen once, and the ten largest hold 0.36%. V was trimmed by 8 bases and J by 0 bases, leaving 13 bases between them. The CDR3 consists of 15 residues. CDR1 is MNHNY and CDR2 is SVGAGI in the germline V gene (reference sequence). The chain has TRBV6-6 and TRBJ2-2; maybe TRBD2 (6 bases). The sequencing input was naive CD4+ T cells sorted from blood. This sample's subset: CD45RA+ positively selected. The clonotype comes from a man under 40 in good health. CDR3 DNA: TGTGCCAGCCATACCGCGGGATCGAACACCGGGGAGCTGTTTTTT. It translates to CASHTAGSNTGELFF.